The clone carrying this TCR beta chain was observed a few times. Other DNA sequences within the sample encode an identical CDR3. Per the study methods: Amplifying reference gene primers gave estimates of nucleated cell counts. Assay used: immunoSEQ multiplex PCR; TCRdb lists only in-frame clones, some missing. That table furnishes V, J and clone size, whereas the DNA furnished D and trimming. The sample records 200,000 to 250,000 clones, around four fifths being singletons. This entry comes from a study of blood T cell repertoires in COVID-19. As for the study in general: Acute and convalescent COVID-19 samples came from the United States, Italy and Spain. Sample material is recorded as cDNA or gDNA derived from T cells, B-cell-depleted T cells, or PBMCs.

The CDR3 covers 14 residues. V dropped 0 bases and J dropped 2; count of bases not matched to a gene: 0. Germline-derived CDR1 and CDR2 are SGHRS and YFSETQ. The source is a woman between 65 and 79 years old with COVID-19, enrolled during active disease. Input material: peripheral blood. The chain carries TRBV5-1 and TRBJ1-1; 8 bases are shared with TRBD1. CDR3 loop: CASSLAGGNTEAFF. The CDR3 nucleotides read TGCGCCAGCAGCTTGGCAGGGGGCAACACTGAAGCTTTCTTT.